Listed here is a single T cell receptor (beta chain). TCR libraries were built in bulk with a published protocol and specific TCR primers. A single record per CDR3 protein comes from TCRdb applying MiXCR to the PCR reads. The sample records some 320,000 distinct CDR3 sequences, over 20% being singletons. The V gene's germline CDR1 is MGHRA and CDR2 YSYEKL. The CDR3 has 16 amino acids. V lost 3 bases and J 1 base, leaving 14 bases between the germline ends. Naive CD8 libraries were made from around 18,000 to 910,000 sorted cells, and they used 10%, 30% or 50% RNA. The sample comes from a study of molecular identifiers for immune sequencing clone quantification.

The receptor comes from a human donor in good health. Some libraries in this study had Jurkat cell RNA spiked in. The rearrangement joins TRBV4-1 to TRBJ2-3; D could derive from TRBD1 or TRBD2 (6 bases each). Source material: naive CD8+ T cells from blood, with Jurkat cell RNA spiked in. Indicated subset: FACS-sorted CD8+CD4-CCR7+CD45RA+ naive T cells. In DNA form, the CDR3 reads TGCGCCAGCAGCCACGGCCGGGGGCTCCGCACAGATACGCAGTATTTT. Protein product: CASSHGRGLRTDTQYF.